This record looks at one T cell receptor beta chain sequence and its context. Its antigen is still unknown. The treatment here: roughly 10-day PBMC culture with coronavirus spike peptide pools or control peptides (ViraFEST assay). This entry belongs to a study of vaccination and CD4 T cells after COVID-19. CDR3 length: 15 amino acids. Germline CDR1 MNHEY, CDR2 SVGEGT. The germline V and J ends were trimmed by 2 bases and 3 bases, with 11 bases remaining between them. Cultured CD4+ T-cell DNA underwent Oncomine TCR Beta short-read sequencing. Via MiXCR, TCRdb re-called the PCR reads, giving one row per CDR3 protein. The data hold roughly 4,300 distinct CDR3 sequences, with more than 65% observed a single time.

The V gene is TRBV6-2 or TRBV6-3, the J gene TRBJ1-5, with D tentatively TRBD1 (6 bases). The sample taken for sequencing was CD4+ T cells from blood, cultured in vitro. The receptor was derived from a human donor who had recovered from COVID-19. The DNA for the CDR3 is TGTGCCAGCAGTTACGGTCAGGGGAACAATCAGCCCCAGCATTTT. It is translated as CASSYGQGNNQPQHF.